The 20 T cell receptor beta chains below come from one sample, sequenced in a study of blood T cell repertoires in COVID-19. The table came from immunoSEQ multiplex PCR; TCRdb's copy has only in-frame clones and leaves some out. The sample includes 430,000 or so clones, more than 75% seen only once; the top ten take 1.8%. The specimen was PBMCs or T cells enriched from blood (not recorded which). The receptor set was obtained from a woman between 40 and 55 years old who had recovered from COVID-19.

This clone appeared once. The rearrangement links TRBV5-1 to TRBJ1-2; the match to TRBD1 covers 7 bases. V was pared by 5 bases and J by 7 bases, with 11 bases of the junction left unmatched. CDR1 is SGHRS and CDR2 is YFSETQ in the germline V gene. CDR3 length: 14 residues. CDR3 sequence: CASSYEGGIGGYTF. The DNA of the CDR3 is TGCGCCAGCAGTTATGAAGGGGGCATAGGTGGCTACACCTTC.

This clone was observed a single time. The chain employs TRBV5-6 and TRBJ2-1; D gene uncertain. The CDR3 length is 13 residues. V dropped 2 bases and J dropped 5 bases, with 8 bases sitting between them. Germline CDR1 is SGHDT and CDR2 is YYEEEE. In DNA, the CDR3 is TGTGCCAGCAGCTTTGCAGTGAACAATGAGCAGTTCTTC. Translating it yields CASSFAVNNEQFF.

This clone has just one count. This rearrangement joins TRBV9 to TRBJ1-5; TRBD1 matches at 11 bases. The germline CDR1 and CDR2 sequences are SGDLS and YYNGEE. The CDR3 totals 15 residues. The V segment lost 0 bases and the J segment 6 bases; nucleotides outside the gene matches: 2. CDR3 DNA sequence: TGTGCCAGCAGCGTAGCTGGGACAGGGGGTCAGCCCCAGCATTTT. As protein: CASSVAGTGGQPQHF.

This chain connects TRBV5-1 to TRBJ1-2, with D possibly matching TRBD1 (6 bases). The CDR3 is made up of 14 amino acids. Per the germline V gene, CDR1 is SGHRS and CDR2 is YFSETQ. With 1 base removed from V and 6 bases from J, the gap between germline ends came to 13 bases. The CDR3 reads CASSLPGEVDGYTF. The CDR3 DNA is TGCGCCAGCAGCTTGCCAGGGGAAGTCGATGGCTACACCTTC.

V and J are TRBV2 and TRBJ1-1; D is uncertain. CDR1 and CDR2 (germline): SNHLY, FYNNEI. V dropped 2 bases and J dropped 7 bases, with 11 bases sitting between them. The CDR3 is made up of 13 amino acids. The CDR3, as DNA: TGTGCCAGCAGTGAATATGATTCCGGTGAAGCTTTCTTT. Protein sequence: CASSEYDSGEAFF.

This chain joins TRBV25-1 and TRBJ1-1; possibly TRBD1 for D (5 bases). From germline, CDR1 is MGHDK and CDR2 SYGVNS. CDR3 size: 15 residues. Trimming pared 6 bases from V and 5 bases from J, leaving 19 bases between. Here the CDR3 reads CASREGRQGGTEAFF. Written as DNA, the CDR3 is TGTGCCAGCAGGGAGGGGCGGCAGGGAGGGACTGAAGCTTTCTTT.

The V and J genes are TRBV29-1 and TRBJ1-2, with 11 bases matching TRBD1. V lost 7 bases to trimming and J lost 6 bases; unmatched junction nucleotides: 1. Germline loops: CDR1 SQVTM, CDR2 ANQGSEA. The CDR3 has 11 residues. CDR3 protein: CSGDRGDGYTF. The CDR3 DNA sequence: TGCAGCGGGGACAGGGGGGATGGCTACACCTTC.

V gene TRBV29-1 combines with J gene TRBJ1-1; D remains unclear. Trimming took off 1 base at V and 1 base at J, with 7 bases between the two ends. Germline loops: CDR1 SQVTM, CDR2 ANQGSEA. The CDR3 sequence is 13 residues long. The CDR3 DNA follows: TGCAGCGTTGAAGGGCCGGGGAACACTGAAGCTTTCTTT. Residues: CSVEGPGNTEAFF.

This chain connects TRBV11-3 to TRBJ1-2; D unclear. Per germline, CDR1 SGHNT and CDR2 YENEEA. This CDR3 has 14 residues. Between the trimmed V and J ends, which lost 5 bases and 0 bases, there was a span of 10 bases. The CDR3 nucleotides are TGTGCCAGCAGCGTCGACGGGACTAACTATGGCTACACCTTC. Translating it yields CASSVDGTNYGYTF.

The chain carries TRBV12-3 or TRBV12-4 and TRBJ2-1; weak D call: TRBD2 (6 bases). Between the trimmed V and J ends, which lost 3 bases and 6 bases, there was a span of 9 bases. The CDR3 spans 13 residues. The CDR3 is CASSFSGVNEQFF. As DNA, the CDR3 is TGTGCCAGCAGTTTCTCGGGGGTCAATGAGCAGTTCTTC.

The V and J genes are TRBV4-3 and TRBJ1-3; the D is unclear. The CDR3 has 15 amino acids. Germline assignment: CDR1 LGHNA and CDR2 YSLEER. V was trimmed by 4 bases and J by 0 bases, leaving 10 bases between them. This CDR3 is CASSPTAGSGNTIYF. DNA of the CDR3: TGCGCCAGCAGCCCGACGGCGGGCTCTGGAAACACCATATATTTT.

This chain joins TRBV21-1 and TRBJ2-1; the table's D call TRBD2 went unverified against the DNA. TRBV21-1 is a known pseudogene. CDR3 length: 16 residues. The CDR3 sequence is CASTKGRGIAYNEQFF. The CDR3 bases are TGTGCCAGCACCAAGGGGAGAGGCATTGCCTACAATGAGCAGTTCTTC.

The gene calls are TRBV7-2 and TRBJ1-3, with D unclear. Germline V lookup: CDR1 SGHTA, CDR2 FQGNSA. Between the trimmed V and J ends, which lost 1 base and 1 base, there was a span of 8 bases. The CDR3 runs 15 residues. The CDR3 loop reads CASSLVPGSGNTIYF. The CDR3 DNA is TGTGCCAGCAGCTTAGTTCCCGGGTCTGGAAACACCATATATTTT.

This clone was counted only a few times. This sequence joins TRBV24-1 and TRBJ2-7, with D possibly being TRBD1 (6 bases). Trimming removed 10 bases at V and 3 bases at J, with 18 bases between. Germline lookup yields CDR1 KGHDR and CDR2 SFDVKD. The CDR3 sequence is 14 residues long. The CDR3 here is CATGRDTTFYEQYF. DNA for the CDR3: TGTGCCACGGGTCGGGACACTACTTTCTACGAGCAGTACTTC.

The J gene is TRBJ1-2, the V gene TRBV4-3, with D unclear. The CDR3 extends over 14 amino acids. Germline V CDR1 and CDR2: LGHNA, YSLEER. Between the trimmed V and J ends, which lost 1 base and 4 bases, there was a span of 10 bases. CDR3 DNA sequence: TGCGCCAGCAGCCAAGCCGGGAGTGGCTATGGCTACACCTTC. Encoded protein: CASSQAGSGYGYTF.

The V and J genes are TRBV28 and TRBJ1-1, with D possibly TRBD1 on 6 matching bases. The germline gives CDR1 MDHEN, CDR2 SYDVKM. V was pared by 8 bases and J by 2 bases, with 18 bases between. CDR3 length: 15 residues. The CDR3 protein is CASGPGTTLNTEAFF. The DNA of the CDR3 is TGTGCCAGCGGTCCCGGGACAACACTTAACACTGAAGCTTTCTTT. Drawing the rest from reference TRBV28 and TRBJ1-1, the complete variable domain is DVKVTQSSRYLVKRTGEKVFLECVQDMDHENMFWYRQDPGLGLRLIYFSYDVKMKEKGDIPEGYSVSREKKERFSLILESASTNQTSMYLCASGPGTTLNTEAFFGQGTRLTVV.

This clone was observed a single time. V and J are TRBV5-1 and TRBJ2-1, with D unresolved. The CDR3 covers 15 residues. The germline V and J ends were trimmed by 6 bases and 5 bases, with 18 bases remaining between them. The germline CDR1 and CDR2 sequences are SGHRS and YFSETQ. Written as DNA, the CDR3 is TGCGCCAGCATCACCGGTAGTATAGAGAACAATGAGCAGTTCTTC. Translated: CASITGSIENNEQFF.

The chain uses TRBV19 and TRBJ2-1; 9 nucleotides match TRBD2. Unmatched junction bases numbered 10, after V lost 4 bases and J lost 6 bases. CDR1 and CDR2 from the germline V gene are LNHDA and SQIVND (reference sequence). The CDR3 runs to 16 residues. The CDR3 bases are TGTGCCAGTAGTACCCGGACTAGCGCCGCAGTCAATGAGCAGTTCTTC. Translating gives CASSTRTSAAVNEQFF. Together with reference TRBV19 and TRBJ2-1, the CDR3 gives the full variable domain: DGGITQSPKYLFRKEGQNVTLSCEQNLNHDAMYWYRQDPGQGLRLIYYSQIVNDFQKGDIAEGYSVSREKKESFPLTVTSAQKNPTAFYLCASSTRTSAAVNEQFFGPGTRLTVL.

The chain joins TRBV6-5 to TRBJ2-2; 7 bases line up with TRBD2. Germline V gene data show CDR1 as MNHEY and CDR2 as SVGAGI. The CDR3 length is 13 residues. The V segment lost 11 bases and the J segment 1 base; nucleotides outside the gene matches: 4. The DNA of the CDR3 is TGTGCCGCTAGCGGTTTGAACACCGGGGAGCTGTTTTTT. Translated: CAASGLNTGELFF.

The chain has TRBV28 and TRBJ1-2, with D uncertain. Between the trimmed V and J ends, which lost 6 bases and 6 bases, there was a span of 20 bases. Germline-derived CDR1 and CDR2 are MDHEN and SYDVKM. CDR3 size: 15 residues. The CDR3 DNA sequence: TGTGCCAGCAGCCTTCCCCGGGGAGCGGAAGATGGCTACACCTTC. Residues: CASSLPRGAEDGYTF.